The 12 T cell receptor beta chains reported below all come from one sample, sequenced in a study of blood T cell repertoires in COVID-19. TCRdb keeps only in-frame clones here, not all; method: immunoSEQ multiplex PCR. Here the sample spans almost 250,000 clones, more than 75% being singletons. The material sequenced was PBMCs or T cells enriched from blood (not recorded which). The receptors derive from a woman in her forties or fifties who had recovered from COVID-19.

V is TRBV5-1 and J is TRBJ2-1; TRBD2 aligns across 7 bases. The CDR3 totals 15 residues. J lost 7 bases, V lost 1 base, and 8 bases had no gene match. Germline lookup yields CDR1 SGHRS and CDR2 YFSETQ. As DNA, the CDR3 is TGCGCCAGCAGCTTGTTCGGGCGGGAGAGGAATGAGCAGTTCTTC. This sequence encodes CASSLFGRERNEQFF.

A few counts support this clone. The chain links TRBV2 to TRBJ2-7; TRBD2 matches at 7 bases. The CDR3 loop spans 13 amino acids. With V trimmed by 0 bases and J by 8 bases, 4 bases remained unmatched. CDR1 SNHLY and CDR2 FYNNEI come from the germline V gene. The CDR3 coding sequence is TGTGCCAGCAGTGAAGCGTTGGGACTAAAGCAGTACTTC. Translating it yields CASSEALGLKQYF.

This clone was counted between two and nine times. V is TRBV2 and J is TRBJ2-1; the match to TRBD2 covers 8 bases. The CDR3 spans 14 residues. CDR1 SNHLY and CDR2 FYNNEI come from the germline V gene. The V and J ends lost 3 bases and 9 bases, in that order; junction bases with no gene match: 7. The CDR3: CASSELTSGSEQFF. The CDR3 DNA follows: TGTGCCAGCAGTGAGCTTACGAGCGGGAGTGAGCAGTTCTTC.

The chain combines TRBV9 with TRBJ2-7; 8 positions match TRBD1. The junction had 6 bases not matched to a gene; V was cut back by 3 bases and J by 1 base. Germline CDR1 and CDR2: SGDLS and YYNGEE. This CDR3 is 15 amino acids long. This CDR3 reads CASSEGTGGSYEQYF. The CDR3 DNA is TGTGCCAGCAGCGAAGGGACAGGAGGTTCCTACGAGCAGTACTTC.

The V call is TRBV14, the J call TRBJ1-1, with 9 bases lining up with TRBD1. CDR1 and CDR2 (germline): SGHDN, FVKESK. This CDR3 is built from 13 residues. V was pared by 2 bases and J by 13 bases, with 8 bases of the junction left unmatched. The CDR3 region has the DNA TGTGCCAGCAGCCAAACCGGGACAGGGCATATTTTCTTT. It yields the protein CASSQTGTGHIFF.

This clone was observed a handful of times. The CDR3 spells CASSLFGQPQHF. The CDR3 nucleotides are TGTGCCAGCAGCTTATTCGGTCAGCCCCAGCATTTT. The chain employs TRBV7-2 and TRBJ1-5; D unclear. Trimming removed 2 bases at V and 6 bases at J, with 5 bases between. This CDR3 has 12 residues. Germline CDR1 and CDR2: SGHTA and FQGNSA.

V and J are TRBV19 and TRBJ2-3; D may be TRBD1 (5 bases). Per the germline V gene, CDR1 is LNHDA and CDR2 is SQIVND (reference sequence). The CDR3 consists of 13 residues. V lost 3 bases, J lost 6 bases, and 10 bases lay in between. CDR3 DNA: TGTGCCAGTAGTATTCGCAGGGCCGATACGCAGTATTTT. Protein: CASSIRRADTQYF.

The V and J genes are TRBV9 and TRBJ2-2, with no clear D. Trimming removed 0 bases at V and 0 bases at J, with 9 bases between. This CDR3 is built from 16 residues. Germline assignment: CDR1 SGDLS and CDR2 YYNGEE. CDR3 sequence reads: CASSVGATPNTGELFF. CDR3 in DNA: TGTGCCAGCAGCGTAGGAGCCACCCCGAACACCGGGGAGCTGTTTTTT.

This chain connects TRBV10-2 to TRBJ2-3, with TRBD2 matching over 10 bases. J gave up 6 bases and V 2 bases, and 8 bases lay outside the gene matches. The CDR3 sequence is 16 residues long. Germline assignment: CDR1 WSHSY and CDR2 SAAADI. CDR3 protein: CASSEKSGRAGDTQYF. The CDR3 DNA sequence: TGCGCCAGCAGTGAGAAGAGCGGGAGGGCCGGGGATACGCAGTATTTT.

The V and J genes are TRBV28 and TRBJ1-1; 10 nucleotides line up with TRBD1. CDR3 length equals 15 residues. The germline CDR1 and CDR2 sequences are MDHEN and SYDVKM. The junction had 5 bases not matched to a gene; V was cut back by 5 bases and J by 2 bases. Written as DNA, the CDR3 is TGTGCCAGCAGTCCGAGGACAGGGGGAAACACTGAAGCTTTCTTT. Translation gives CASSPRTGGNTEAFF.

This rearrangement joins TRBV28 to TRBJ1-5, with a possible D match to TRBD1 (5 bases). V was pared by 6 bases and J by 0 bases, with 18 bases between. Germline lookup yields CDR1 MDHEN and CDR2 SYDVKM. The CDR3 is made up of 17 amino acids. Written as DNA, the CDR3 is TGTGCCAGCAGAAAAAGACAGACTCCTTATAGCAATCAGCCCCAGCATTTT. This codes for CASRKRQTPYSNQPQHF.

This chain links TRBV10-1 with TRBJ2-5; 7 bases line up with TRBD1. CDR1 and CDR2 (germline): WNHNN, SYGVQD (reference sequence). The trim removed 4 bases at V and 5 bases at J, leaving 7 bases unmatched. The CDR3 is made up of 14 amino acids. The CDR3 DNA reads as TGCGCCAGCAGTGGGCGAGACAGGGTCGAGACCCAGTACTTC. Amino acid sequence: CASSGRDRVETQYF.